The rows below give T cell receptor beta chains drawn from one sample of a study of T cell responses to AZD1222 COVID-19 vaccine. TCRdb keeps only in-frame clones here, not all; method: immunoSEQ multiplex PCR. In the table there are about 130,000 clones, 93% of which are singletons. The sample here was peripheral blood, taken on day 0 of AZD1222 vaccination. The receptors shown here come from an adult in good health. Both conserved end residues are part of each CDR3. The order of the fields is D gene, CDR3 length, J gene, V gene, clone size, CDR3 protein, CDR3 DNA. D genes are given only for firm matches. The listing skips clone size in some rows; elsewhere it reads once, few, many or a size class.

>-|14|TRBJ1-2|TRBV5-5|-
CASSLVRDNYGYTF
TGTGCCAGCAGCTTGGTCCGGGATAACTATGGCTACACCTTC
>-|12|TRBJ2-5|TRBV12-3/TRBV12-4|-
CASSLLGETQYF
TGTGCCAGCAGTTTACTAGGGGAGACCCAGTACTTC
>TRBD1|15|TRBJ1-5|TRBV30|-
CAWSVRGAGGQPQHF
TGTGCCTGGAGTGTACGGGGGGCAGGGGGCCAGCCCCAGCATTTT
>-|13|TRBJ1-5|TRBV11-3|-
CASSLQGNQPQHF
TGTGCCAGCAGCTTGCAGGGGAATCAGCCCCAGCATTTT
>TRBD2|13|TRBJ2-3|TRBV30|-
CAWNGGGTDTQYF
TGTGCCTGGAACGGCGGGGGGACGGATACGCAGTATTTT
>TRBD1|14|TRBJ1-3|TRBV5-1|-
CASSLGTGGNTIYF
TGCGCCAGCAGCTTAGGGACAGGGGGAAACACCATATATTTT
>-|16|TRBJ2-7|TRBV19|-
CASSPPFPTPLYEQYF
TGTGCCAGTAGTCCGCCTTTTCCTACTCCGCTCTACGAGCAGTACTTC
>TRBD2|19|TRBJ2-3|TRBV3-1/TRBV3-2|-
CASSQGPMGVAGPTDTQYF
TGTGCCAGCAGCCAAGGCCCTATGGGGGTAGCGGGCCCCACAGATACGCAGTATTTT
>TRBD1|14|TRBJ1-2|TRBV7-8|-
CASSSVLDRAGYTF
TGTGCCAGCAGCTCCGTCCTCGACAGGGCGGGCTACACCTTC
>TRBD1|14|TRBJ2-5|TRBV7-9|-
CASSPTAGGETQYF
TGTGCCAGCAGCCCTACCGCAGGGGGAGAGACCCAGTACTTC
>-|12|TRBJ2-2|TRBV5-1|-
CASSPKLGELFF
TGCGCCAGCAGCCCCAAACTTGGGGAGCTGTTTTTT
>-|14|TRBJ1-2|TRBV28|few
CASSLGLRSYGYTF
TGTGCCAGCAGTCTGGGCCTCCGCAGCTATGGCTACACCTTC
>-|15|TRBJ1-2|TRBV19|-
CASSSTATASYGYTF
TGTGCCAGTAGCTCGACTGCTACAGCCTCCTATGGCTACACCTTC
>-|16|TRBJ1-4|TRBV2|-
CASSEMYGRVNEKLFF
TGTGCCAGCAGTGAAATGTATGGCAGGGTCAATGAAAAACTGTTTTTT
>-|18|TRBJ1-1|TRBV2|-
CASRDRQFFLPANTEAFF
TGTGCCAGCAGGGACAGACAGTTTTTTCTCCCAGCTAACACTGAAGCTTTCTTT
>-|12|TRBJ2-5|TRBV3-1/TRBV3-2|-
CASSPRRETQYF
TGTGCCAGCAGCCCCCGTCGCGAGACCCAGTACTTC
>-|12|TRBJ1-5|TRBV21-1|-
CATKDGNQPQHF
TGTGCCACCAAGGACGGAAATCAGCCCCAGCATTTT
>-|16|TRBJ1-5|TRBV4-2|-
CASSQEIQATGQPQHF
TGTGCCAGCAGCCAAGAGATTCAGGCTACCGGGCAGCCCCAGCATTTT
>TRBD1|15|TRBJ2-1|TRBV6-5|-
CASSSGQGAYNEQFF
TGTGCCAGCAGTTCCGGACAGGGCGCCTACAATGAGCAGTTCTTC
>TRBD2|14|TRBJ2-1|TRBV19|-
CASSTGGSYNEQFF
TGTGCCAGTAGTACGGGGGGATCCTACAATGAGCAGTTCTTC
>-|16|TRBJ2-5|TRBV7-8|-
CASRRVGRGMGKTQYF
TGTGCCAGCAGACGAGTGGGCAGGGGAATGGGGAAGACCCAGTACTTC
>TRBD2|15|TRBJ2-1|TRBV6-5|-
CASSYFSAGGDEQFF
TGTGCCAGCAGTTACTTTTCCGCGGGAGGGGATGAGCAGTTCTTC
>-|15|TRBJ2-1|TRBV7-6|-
CASSLMDGSYNEQFF
TGTGCCAGCAGCTTGATGGACGGAAGCTACAATGAGCAGTTCTTC
>TRBD1|14|TRBJ1-2|TRBV7-9|-
CASSLAQGAYGYTF
TGTGCCAGCAGCTTAGCTCAGGGGGCCTATGGCTACACCTTC